A selection of T cell receptor beta chains follows, all from one sample in a study of T cell responses to AZD1222 COVID-19 vaccine. This table comes from immunoSEQ multiplex PCR, and its TCRdb copy is limited to in-frame clones, with some not included. This table has about 130,000 clones, approximately 86% appearing once. The source was peripheral blood, collected on day 0 of AZD1222 vaccination. The receptors stem from an adult in good health. Both conserved end residues are part of each CDR3. Each record gives: clone size, D gene, V gene, J gene, CDR3 protein, CDR3 DNA. A D gene is named only where the DNA matches it firmly. Rows may omit the clone size; those that give it use once, few, many or a size class.

size: NA; D: NA; V: TRBV28; J: TRBJ2-6; CDR3: CASSLPPTGKYSGANVLTF; DNA: TGTGCCAGCAGTCTTCCCCCAACTGGGAAATACTCTGGGGCCAACGTCCTGACTTTC
size: NA; D: NA; V: TRBV30; J: TRBJ2-3; CDR3: CAWSVGPTQYF; DNA: TGTGCCTGGAGTGTAGGGCCTACGCAGTATTTT
size: NA; D: NA; V: TRBV10-3; J: TRBJ1-1; CDR3: CAISQTGLDTEAFF; DNA: TGTGCCATCAGCCAAACAGGGCTGGACACTGAAGCTTTCTTT
size: NA; D: NA; V: TRBV7-6; J: TRBJ1-1; CDR3: CASSLRIWEGNTEAFF; DNA: TGTGCCAGCAGCTTACGAATTTGGGAGGGGAACACTGAAGCTTTCTTT
size: NA; D: NA; V: TRBV6-5; J: TRBJ2-1; CDR3: CASSYSIVAENEQFF; DNA: TGTGCCAGCAGTTACTCGATTGTTGCTGAGAATGAGCAGTTCTTC
size: NA; D: NA; V: TRBV28; J: TRBJ1-6; CDR3: CASSLERGDTLSPLHF; DNA: TGTGCCAGCAGTTTGGAGAGGGGAGATACCTTGTCACCCCTCCACTTT
size: once; D: NA; V: TRBV14; J: TRBJ2-7; CDR3: CASSQDVGLGFYEQYF; DNA: TGTGCCAGCAGCCAAGATGTGGGCTTGGGGTTCTACGAGCAGTACTTC
size: NA; D: NA; V: TRBV5-4; J: TRBJ2-7; CDR3: CASSLDGYEQYF; DNA: TGTGCCAGCAGCTTAGATGGCTACGAGCAGTACTTC
size: NA; D: TRBD2; V: TRBV7-3; J: TRBJ2-7; CDR3: CASSLGGGAGEQYF; DNA: TGTGCCAGCAGCTTAGGCGGGGGGGCCGGAGAGCAGTACTTC
size: NA; D: NA; V: TRBV4-1; J: TRBJ1-2; CDR3: CASSPPGGDPRFGYTF; DNA: TGCGCCAGCAGCCCCCCAGGCGGGGATCCACGGTTCGGCTACACCTTC
size: NA; D: TRBD1; V: TRBV5-4; J: TRBJ1-2; CDR3: CASSLGGQSSNYGYTF; DNA: TGTGCCAGCAGCTTGGGGGGACAGTCCAGTAACTATGGCTACACCTTC
size: NA; D: TRBD1; V: TRBV7-8; J: TRBJ1-4; CDR3: CASSPRGGTANEKLFF; DNA: TGTGCCAGCAGCCCCCGCGGCGGGACAGCTAATGAAAAACTGTTTTTT
size: NA; D: NA; V: TRBV4-1; J: TRBJ2-1; CDR3: CASSQESSYNEQFF; DNA: TGCGCCAGCAGCCAAGAAAGCTCCTACAATGAGCAGTTCTTC
size: few; D: TRBD2; V: TRBV30; J: TRBJ2-4; CDR3: CAWNPGLAQNIQYF; DNA: TGTGCCTGGAATCCGGGACTAGCCCAAAACATTCAGTACTTC
size: NA; D: NA; V: TRBV13; J: TRBJ1-1; CDR3: CASSFSYFQAPNTEAFF; DNA: TGTGCCAGCAGCTTCTCGTACTTTCAGGCCCCGAACACTGAAGCTTTCTTT
size: NA; D: TRBD1; V: TRBV28; J: TRBJ1-2; CDR3: CASSSGQAMKGYTF; DNA: TGTGCCAGCAGCTCAGGACAGGCGATGAAGGGCTACACCTTC
size: once; D: TRBD2; V: TRBV4-3; J: TRBJ2-7; CDR3: CASSLVAGGSYEQYF; DNA: TGCGCCAGCAGCCTTGTGGCGGGGGGCTCCTACGAGCAGTACTTC